The 15 T cell receptor beta chains below come from one sample, sequenced in a study of shared clonotypes between healthy human individuals. Clones were read by immunoSEQ multiplex PCR, and TCRdb kept only the in-frame ones, dropping some. In the table there are approximately 810,000 clones, more than 85% of which are singletons. Terminally differentiated effector memory CD45RA+ cells were left out of the naive CD8 fraction, which was CD45RO-negative and positively selected for CCR7. Sample: naive CD8+ T cells sorted from blood. The source of these receptors is a man aged 25-40 years in good health.

A remark on this clone: The same CDR3 is also encoded by other DNA sequences in this sample. The rearrangement uses TRBV5-8 and TRBJ2-3; 13 nucleotides agree with TRBD2. Trimming took 3 bases from V and 6 from J; bases not matched to a gene: 4. CDR3 length: 15 amino acids. Germline lookup yields CDR1 SGHTS and CDR2 YDEGEE. CDR3 region: CASSWGTSGTDTQYF. CDR3 sequence (DNA): TGTGCCAGCAGCTGGGGGACTAGCGGGACCGATACGCAGTATTTT.

The chain has TRBV7-8 and TRBJ2-1; 15 bases fit TRBD2. This CDR3 spans 16 amino acids. V shed 7 bases and J 9 bases; nucleotides not matched to a gene: 10. In germline, CDR1 is SGHVS, CDR2 FQNEAQ. CDR3 residues: CASTSYGTSGRPEQFF. The CDR3 nucleotides read TGTGCCAGCACCAGCTACGGGACTAGCGGGAGGCCTGAGCAGTTCTTC.

The V call is TRBV10-3, the J call TRBJ2-7; TRBD1 matches at 8 bases. The ends lost 4 bases at V and 9 bases at J; junction bases unmatched: 14. The germline gives CDR1 ENHRY, CDR2 SYGVKD. This CDR3 contains 15 residues. The CDR3 loop is CAISAPLPDRDRQYF. DNA for the CDR3: TGTGCCATCAGTGCCCCTCTTCCGGACAGGGACCGGCAGTACTTC.

This clone has only one observation. The sample has other DNA sequences that encode this CDR3 too. V and J are TRBV9 and TRBJ2-7, with 10 bases identical to TRBD1. Per the germline V gene, CDR1 is SGDLS and CDR2 is YYNGEE. The CDR3 is made up of 14 amino acids. Germline trimming cut 3 bases from V and 4 bases from J; bases unmatched to any gene: 4. The CDR3 coding sequence is TGTGCCAGCAGCGCCCGGGACAGGGGTTACGAGCAGTACTTC. This gives the protein CASSARDRGYEQYF.

The chain joins TRBV10-3 to TRBJ2-7, with a possible D match to TRBD1 (6 bases). The germline V gene encodes CDR1 ENHRY and CDR2 SYGVKD. This CDR3 contains 14 residues. V was trimmed by 7 bases and J by 0 bases, leaving 13 bases between them. The CDR3, as DNA: TGTGCCATCAAGTCAGGGGTCAACTCCTACGAGCAGTACTTC. Translating gives CAIKSGVNSYEQYF.

The chain employs TRBV13 and TRBJ2-7; 7 bases agree with TRBD1. Losses at the gene ends were 4 bases for V and 5 bases for J; bases not matched to a gene: 11. The CDR3 contains 15 residues. Germline V CDR1 and CDR2: PRHDT, FYEKMQ (reference sequence). The CDR3 region is CASSSTEGQPNEQYF. The CDR3, as DNA: TGTGCCAGCAGCTCAACCGAGGGACAGCCTAACGAGCAGTACTTC.

This clone was seen once. The rearrangement uses TRBV11-1 and TRBJ2-1; 7 bases align to TRBD1. Trimming removed 3 bases from V and 3 bases from J; junction bases left unmatched: 5. The CDR3 totals 15 residues. The germline V gene encodes CDR1 SGHAT and CDR2 FQDESV (reference sequence). CDR3 in amino acids: CASSFDRAVYNEQFF. CDR3 coding DNA: TGTGCCAGCAGCTTTGACAGGGCAGTCTACAATGAGCAGTTCTTC.

The rearrangement uses TRBV4-3 and TRBJ2-1; 10 bases are shared with TRBD2. With 1 base clipped from V and 2 bases from J, the junction kept 11 bases outside the gene matches. Germline V lookup: CDR1 LGHNA, CDR2 YSLEER. The CDR3 is 19 residues long. CDR3 sequence reads: CASSQGVYRLAGAYNEQFF. CDR3 in DNA: TGCGCCAGCAGCCAAGGTGTTTATAGGCTAGCGGGAGCCTACAATGAGCAGTTCTTC.

The J gene is TRBJ1-5, the V gene TRBV6-6, with D hard to call. This CDR3 has 13 amino acids. Germline V gene sequence: CDR1 MNHNY, CDR2 SVGAGI (reference sequence). V dropped 6 bases and J dropped 4 bases, with 10 bases sitting between them. CDR3 coding DNA: TGTGCCAGCAGGCCTCAGGTGAATCAGCCCCAGCATTTT. It codes for CASRPQVNQPQHF.

The chain recombines TRBV7-9 with TRBJ2-5; D tentatively reads TRBD1 or TRBD2 (5 bases each). CDR1 is SEHNR, CDR2 FQNEAQ, per germline (reference sequence). V lost 3 bases, J lost 2 bases, and 10 bases lay in between. This CDR3 spans 14 amino acids. The CDR3 DNA reads TGTGCCAGCAGCTTTGGGGACCAGCAAGAGACCCAGTACTTC. It is translated as CASSFGDQQETQYF.

The V and J genes are TRBV30 and TRBJ2-7; D gene ambiguous. The germline V gene encodes CDR1 GTSNPN and CDR2 SVGIG (reference sequence). V dropped 0 bases and J dropped 5 bases, with 17 bases sitting between them. CDR3 size: 15 residues. Written as DNA, the CDR3 is TGTGCCTGGAGTGTACCTCTCCAGATAGGCAACGAGCAGTACTTC. Translating it yields CAWSVPLQIGNEQYF.

The J gene is TRBJ2-7, the V gene TRBV4-3; maybe TRBD1 (5 bases). The CDR3 sequence is 14 residues long. The germline V gene encodes CDR1 LGHNA and CDR2 YSLEER. V lost 1 base and J 3 bases, leaving 10 bases between the germline ends. Written as DNA, the CDR3 is TGCGCCAGCAGCCAAGCGGGCAGGGACTACGAGCAGTACTTC. This translates into CASSQAGRDYEQYF.

The chain is built from TRBV28 and TRBJ2-7, with D tentatively TRBD1 (7 bases). This CDR3 has 14 amino acids. V lost 5 bases and J lost 3, with 14 bases in between. Germline V gene sequence: CDR1 MDHEN, CDR2 SYDVKM. The CDR3 bases are TGTGCCAGCAGTCAACGACAGGGAGGCTACGAGCAGTACTTC. This gives the protein CASSQRQGGYEQYF.

V gene TRBV5-5 combines with J gene TRBJ1-1; D is unclear. CDR3 size: 17 residues. The germline V and J ends were trimmed by 0 bases and 1 base, with 16 bases remaining between them. Germline V gene sequence: CDR1 SGHKS, CDR2 YYEKEE (reference sequence). CDR3 in DNA: TGTGCCAGCAGCTTGGTTTTAAGGCCAATCTCGAACACTGAAGCTTTCTTT. This sequence encodes CASSLVLRPISNTEAFF.

V usage is TRBV4-3 and J usage is TRBJ1-4, with unresolved D. Trimming removed 1 base from V and 3 bases from J, with 15 bases in between. The CDR3 covers 17 residues. Germline CDR1 LGHNA, CDR2 YSLEER. Here the CDR3 reads CASSQAPSSGANEKLFF. The CDR3 region has the DNA TGCGCCAGCAGCCAAGCTCCGAGCTCCGGGGCTAATGAAAAACTGTTTTTT.